Detailed here is one T cell receptor (beta chain). Its antigen is unknown. This entry belongs to a study of cytomegalovirus exposure and HLA in healthy donors. Study conclusions and caveats: Trimming of TCR beta V- and J-genes showed a link, identified in a later analysis, to a missense DCLRE1C variant. Excluded: some indistinguishable V segments such as TRBV6-2 and TRBV6-3.

The CDR3 is 16 residues long. Trimming at V came to 2 bases and at J to 1 base, leaving 3 bases not matched to a gene. Germline CDR1 SNHLY, CDR2 FYNNEI. Use of 60 Vbeta and 13 Jbeta primers characterized the PCR. TCRdb keeps only in-frame clones here, not all; method: immunoSEQ multiplex PCR. The sample consists of around 140,000 clones, 82% of them appearing once. The sequenced material came from PBMCs. The rearrangement uses TRBV2 and TRBJ1-3; 9 bases are shared with TRBD1. This sequence was found in a man younger than 30 in good health and CMV-seropositive. In nucleotides, the CDR3 is TGTGCCAGCAGTGAACCCGGGACAGGGTCTGGAAACACCATATATTTT. Its translation is CASSEPGTGSGNTIYF.